These 20 T cell receptor beta chains were sequenced from one sample in a study of T cells in narcolepsy (dated by TCRdb to the late 2010s). The library was obtained by the immunoSEQ multiplex PCR assay. TCRdb retrieved this table from immuneACCESS and kept in-frame rearrangements only. Not all clones are present; in checked studies, unresolved V genes account for under half, and no reason is known for the remainder. This sample lists over 10,000 clones; less than 90% were detected once. The ten largest clones represent roughly 1.7% of the sample. Sequenced: CD45RA- memory CD4+ T cells from PBMCs. What this sample's cell subset or site label stands for: memory T cells sorted ex vivo from peripheral blood. Receptors were obtained from a human donor with narcolepsy.

This chain joins TRBV6-4 and TRBJ2-1, with 11 bases matching TRBD2. Per germline, CDR1 MRHNA and CDR2 SNTAGT. The CDR3 runs 18 residues. Trimming took 3 bases from V and 3 from J; bases not matched to a gene: 10. The CDR3 bases are TGTGCCAGCAGTGAAACCGGGACTAGCGGTATCATCTACAATGAGCAGTTCTTC. Protein: CASSETGTSGIIYNEQFF.

V gene TRBV18 combines with J gene TRBJ2-7, with 7 bases fitting TRBD2. This CDR3 contains 13 residues. Germline values: CDR1 KGHSH, CDR2 LQKENI. With 6 bases clipped from V and 0 bases from J, the junction kept 2 bases outside the gene matches. In nucleotides, the CDR3 is TGTGCCAGCTCCGCTAGCGGCTCCTACGAGCAGTACTTC. Translation: CASSASGSYEQYF.

The chain employs TRBV7-9 and TRBJ1-3, with D unclear. The CDR3 spans 13 residues. Germline loops: CDR1 SEHNR, CDR2 FQNEAQ (reference sequence). Trimming stripped 6 bases from V and 0 bases from J, with 6 bases between. The CDR3 nucleotides are TGTGCCAGCAGGCGAGACTCTGGAAACACCATATATTTT. Protein: CASRRDSGNTIYF.

This chain uses TRBV5-4 with TRBJ1-1, with 8 bases identical to TRBD1. This CDR3 contains 15 residues. Looked up from germline, CDR1 is SGHNT and CDR2 is YYREEE (reference sequence). With V trimmed by 3 bases and J by 0 bases, 4 bases remained unmatched. Here the CDR3 DNA reads TGTGCCAGCAGCTACCGGGACAGGATGAACACTGAAGCTTTCTTT. Amino acids: CASSYRDRMNTEAFF.

This chain uses TRBV25-1 with TRBJ1-1; D not resolved. The V and J ends lost 8 bases and 0 bases respectively, with 10 bases between them. The CDR3 has 13 residues. The germline CDR1 and CDR2 sequences are MGHDK and SYGVNS. The CDR3 sequence is CASPSAVNTEAFF. DNA for the CDR3: TGTGCCAGCCCATCTGCAGTGAACACTGAAGCTTTCTTT.

The chain carries TRBV6-4 and TRBJ1-2; TRBD1 aligns across 9 bases. This CDR3 is 14 amino acids long. V was pared by 9 bases and J by 5 bases, with 10 bases of the junction left unmatched. Germline lookup yields CDR1 MRHNA and CDR2 SNTAGT. CDR3: CASTPGQGPYGYTF. For the CDR3, the DNA is TGTGCCAGTACACCGGGACAGGGACCTTATGGCTACACCTTC.

The chain combines TRBV2 with TRBJ2-7; 7 bases map to TRBD1. Germline lookup yields CDR1 SNHLY and CDR2 FYNNEI. Trimming at V came to 6 bases and at J to 2 bases, leaving 13 bases not matched to a gene. This CDR3 is built from 16 residues. CDR3 amino acids: CASRGARAGGAYEQYF. The CDR3 DNA is TGTGCCAGCAGAGGGGCCCGGGCAGGGGGTGCCTACGAGCAGTACTTC. The entire variable domain, with the rest obtained from reference TRBV2 and TRBJ2-7, is as follows: EPEVTQTPSHQVTQMGQEVILRCVPISNHLYFYWYRQILGQKVEFLVSFYNNEISEKSEIFDDQFSVERPDGSNFTLKIRSTKLEDSAMYFCASRGARAGGAYEQYFGPGTRLTVT.

The chain carries TRBV27 and TRBJ2-5; 8 nucleotides align to TRBD1. The J call is in doubt because the DNA end fits TRBJ2-7 better. The CDR3 has 16 residues. Germline CDR1 is MNHEY and CDR2 is SMNVEV (reference sequence). CDR3 in DNA: TGTGCCAGCAGGGGGAAGACAGGGGAGAGACCCTACGAGCAGTACTTC. Translation gives CASRGKTGERPYEQYF.

The CDR3 protein is CASSMQGSQSYEQYF. The CDR3 bases are TGCGCCAGCAGCATGCAGGGCTCTCAGTCCTACGAGCAGTACTTC. The chain links TRBV5-1 to TRBJ2-7; D might be TRBD1 (5 bases). The CDR3 is 15 residues long. Between the trimmed V and J ends, which lost 4 bases and 1 base, there was a span of 15 bases. Germline V lookup: CDR1 SGHRS, CDR2 YFSETQ.

This clone was found once. This chain links TRBV30 with TRBJ2-5, with unresolved D. Germline CDR1 and CDR2: GTSNPN and SVGIG (reference sequence). This CDR3 has 15 residues. Trimming stripped 5 bases from V and 0 bases from J, with 16 bases between. This CDR3 is CAWSPHSLYQETQYF. The CDR3 DNA is TGTGCCTGGTCCCCCCATAGCCTGTACCAAGAGACCCAGTACTTC.

This clone occurred once. The chain combines TRBV29-1 with TRBJ1-2, with TRBD1 matching over 8 bases. Germline V gene sequence: CDR1 SQVTM, CDR2 ANQGSEA. Unmatched junction bases numbered 11, after V lost 0 bases and J lost 5 bases. This CDR3 has 16 amino acids. CDR3 region: CSVEDPQTGALYGYTF. The CDR3 nucleotides read TGCAGCGTTGAAGACCCTCAGACAGGGGCCCTTTATGGCTACACCTTC. Looking up the rest from reference TRBV29-1 and TRBJ1-2 gives the full variable domain: SAVISQKPSRDICQRGTSLTIQCQVDSQVTMMFWYRQQPGQSLTLIATANQGSEATYESGFVIDKFPISRPNLTFSTLTVSNMSPEDSSIYLCSVEDPQTGALYGYTFGSGTRLTVV.

The CDR3 sequence is CASSQGPGLLASYF. The CDR3 DNA reads as TGTGCCAGCAGCCAAGGGCCAGGACTCCTAGCTTCCTACTTC. This sequence joins TRBV14 and TRBJ2-7, with a weak D call TRBD2 (5 bases). V lost 1 base, J lost 13 bases, and 20 bases lay in between. From germline, CDR1 is SGHDN and CDR2 FVKESK. This CDR3 is 14 amino acids long.

The chain recombines TRBV29-1 with TRBJ2-3; 8 bases are shared with TRBD1. J gave up 13 bases and V 2 bases, and 5 bases lay outside the gene matches. The CDR3 consists of 11 residues. Germline values: CDR1 SQVTM, CDR2 ANQGSEA. The CDR3 loop reads CSVERGQDKYF. CDR3 sequence (DNA): TGCAGCGTTGAACGGGGACAGGATAAGTATTTT.

This clone came up a few times. The chain couples TRBV19 to TRBJ2-2; D remains ambiguous. CDR3 size: 16 residues. Trimming took 3 bases from V and 5 from J, leaving 16 bases between them. CDR1 is LNHDA, CDR2 SQIVND, per germline (reference sequence). CDR3 region: CASSILRLTMTGELFF. The CDR3 coding sequence is TGTGCCAGTAGTATCCTCCGTCTAACTATGACCGGGGAGCTGTTTTTT.

The chain is built from TRBV27 and TRBJ2-2, with 9 bases matching TRBD2. J lost 2 bases, V lost 4 bases, and 5 bases had no gene match. CDR3 length: 16 amino acids. Germline values: CDR1 MNHEY, CDR2 SMNVEV (reference sequence). As DNA, the CDR3 is TGTGCCAGCAGTTCGCCTAGCGGGACTAACACCGGGGAGCTGTTTTTT. Residues: CASSSPSGTNTGELFF.

The chain carries TRBV19 and TRBJ2-7, with 9 nucleotides matching TRBD1. Per the germline V gene, CDR1 is LNHDA and CDR2 is SQIVND (reference sequence). J gave up 2 bases and V 6 bases, and 5 bases lay outside the gene matches. This CDR3 has 14 amino acids. The CDR3 region is CASSPGQGTYEQYF. The DNA of the CDR3 is TGTGCCAGTAGCCCGGGACAGGGTACCTACGAGCAGTACTTC.

The CDR3 DNA is TGCGCCAGCAGCTTGGAAGGGACTAGCGAATACAATGAGCAGTTCTTC. Encoded protein: CASSLEGTSEYNEQFF. This rearrangement joins TRBV5-1 to TRBJ2-1; 10 nucleotides match TRBD2. CDR1 and CDR2 from the germline V gene are SGHRS and YFSETQ. V shed 0 bases, J shed 4 bases, and the junction held 4 bases outside the gene matches. The CDR3 covers 16 residues.

The V call is TRBV5-5, the J call TRBJ1-1; D is ambiguous. The germline V gene has CDR1 SGHKS and CDR2 YYEKEE (reference sequence). The CDR3 has 14 residues. Trimming stripped 4 bases from V and 6 bases from J, with 16 bases between. For the CDR3, the DNA is TGTGCCAGCAGCACTGAGAGCTTGGTCTCTGAAGCTTTCTTT. Its protein is CASSTESLVSEAFF.

This chain joins TRBV18 and TRBJ1-2; D might be TRBD1 (6 bases). Trimming cost V 3 bases and J 10 bases, with 15 bases left between them. Germline CDR1 is KGHSH and CDR2 is LQKENI. This CDR3 region has 13 residues. Here the CDR3 DNA reads TGTGCCAGCTCACCCCGACAGGACGTAGACTACACCTTC. This encodes CASSPRQDVDYTF.

The V gene is TRBV11-2, the J gene TRBJ1-5, with a possible D match to TRBD1 (5 bases). In germline, CDR1 is SGHAT, CDR2 FQNNGV. The V gene lost 4 bases and the J gene lost 9 bases, with 13 bases spanning the gap. This CDR3 is built from 13 residues. CDR3 loop: CASSSGSRRPQHF. CDR3 DNA sequence: TGTGCCAGCAGCTCAGGGTCCAGACGGCCCCAGCATTTT.